These 16 T cell receptor beta chains originate from one sample sequenced in a study of blood T cells in healthy people across ages. With a J-beta primer mix and a sample-barcoded 5' primer, a second PCR ran 7 to 11 cycles. TCRdb recomputed calls from the 5' RACE reads with MiXCR, one row per CDR3 protein. The sample lists hundreds of thousands of distinct CDR3 sequences; just over 55% were seen once. The source material was blood. These receptors were obtained from a man aged 40-49 years in good health.

The chain couples TRBV4-2 to TRBJ2-6; 11 bases map to TRBD2. The CDR3 length is 22 residues. Losses at the gene ends were 0 bases for V and 0 bases for J; bases not matched to a gene: 13. Germline lookup yields CDR1 LGHNA and CDR2 YNFKEQ. The CDR3 is CASSQDWVGPTSGDSGANVLTF. The DNA of the CDR3 is TGTGCCAGCAGCCAAGACTGGGTGGGTCCGACTAGCGGGGACTCTGGGGCCAACGTCCTGACTTTC.

V usage is TRBV27 and J usage is TRBJ2-7, with 15 bases fitting TRBD2. The junction had 4 bases not matched to a gene; V was cut back by 5 bases and J by 5 bases. CDR3 size: 15 residues. Germline CDR1 is MNHEY and CDR2 is SMNVEV (reference sequence). CDR3 region: CASSPGLAGGDEQYF. The CDR3 nucleotides read TGTGCCAGCAGTCCAGGACTAGCGGGAGGGGACGAGCAGTACTTC.

Concerning this clonotype itself: Germline and junction disagree at one end, which may indicate a read error. The chain employs TRBV2 and TRBJ2-5; D possibly matches TRBD1 or TRBD2 (5 bases each). The germline gives CDR1 SNHLY, CDR2 FYNNEI. This CDR3 region has 13 residues. The CDR3 DNA is TGTGCCAGCAGTGAATACCAGGGAGAGGCCCAGTACTTC. Its translation: CASSEYQGEAQYF.

This clonotype came up once. This chain connects TRBV6-2 or TRBV6-3 to TRBJ2-7; D is possibly TRBD2 (5 bases). There are 15 residues in the CDR3. V was pared by 5 bases and J by 2 bases, with 16 bases between. Germline values: CDR1 MNHEY, CDR2 SVGEGT. The CDR3 DNA reads TGTGCCAGCAGTGACCGGGCGGGCGTTCCCTACGAGCAGTACTTC. It yields the protein CASSDRAGVPYEQYF.

This clonotype occurred a few times. The chain employs TRBV19 and TRBJ2-7; TRBD1 is a possible D gene (6 bases). CDR3 length equals 14 residues. Germline CDR1 is LNHDA and CDR2 is SQIVND (reference sequence). Deletions cut 6 bases from V and 1 base from J, with 13 bases between. CDR3 in DNA: TGTGCCAGTAGGGTCGGGCAGGGGTCCTACGAGCAGTACTTC. It specifies CASRVGQGSYEQYF.

This chain links TRBV5-1 with TRBJ2-2; D possibly corresponds to TRBD1 (5 bases). The germline gives CDR1 SGHRS, CDR2 YFSETQ. This CDR3 has 15 residues. V lost 4 bases, J lost 0 bases, and 10 bases lay in between. In DNA, the CDR3 is TGCGCCAGCAGCGGGGCCACCACGAACACCGGGGAGCTGTTTTTT. Its protein product is CASSGATTNTGELFF.

V gene TRBV3-1 combines with J gene TRBJ2-7, with a weak D call TRBD2 (6 bases). Trimming cost V 4 bases and J 1 base, with 14 bases left between them. CDR3 length equals 15 residues. Germline assignment: CDR1 LGHDT and CDR2 YNNKEL (reference sequence). The CDR3 DNA follows: TGTGCCAGCAGCCTATCACTAGCCGATTCCTACGAGCAGTACTTC. As protein: CASSLSLADSYEQYF.

The genes are TRBV10-3 and TRBJ1-5; no clear D. Germline lookup yields CDR1 ENHRY and CDR2 SYGVKD. The V gene lost 6 bases and the J gene lost 7 bases, with 13 bases spanning the gap. The CDR3 runs 13 residues. CDR3: CAIREVGSQPQHF. The CDR3 bases are TGTGCCATCAGGGAGGTTGGCAGCCAGCCCCAGCATTTT.

The chain recombines TRBV5-1 with TRBJ1-4; 8 bases fit TRBD1. This CDR3 is built from 14 residues. Germline CDR1 SGHRS, CDR2 YFSETQ. V shed 3 bases, J shed 7 bases, and the junction held 5 bases outside the gene matches. In nucleotides, the CDR3 is TGCGCCAGCAGCTCGGGACAGGAGTTTGAAAAACTGTTTTTT. It yields the protein CASSSGQEFEKLFF.

This clonotype was detected once. The J gene is TRBJ2-7, the V gene TRBV20-1, with D hard to call. The CDR3 is 12 residues long. Trimming shortened V by 7 bases and J by 0 bases, and 10 bases separated the two germline ends. Per germline, CDR1 DFQATT and CDR2 SNEGSKA (reference sequence). DNA for the CDR3: TGCAGTGAGGGCTGGAGCTCCTACGAGCAGTACTTC. It yields the protein CSEGWSSYEQYF.

J is TRBJ2-4 and V is TRBV6-2 or TRBV6-3; D is unclear. The J call may be mistaken, given a closer DNA end match to TRBJ2-7. The germline V gene encodes CDR1 MNHEY and CDR2 SVGEGT. The CDR3 spans 14 residues. CDR3 loop: CASSRLGYGYEQYF. In nucleotides, the CDR3 is TGTGCCAGCAGCCGCTTGGGTTACGGCTACGAGCAGTACTTC.

This clonotype appeared a few times. V gene TRBV20-1 combines with J gene TRBJ2-7; 9 positions agree with TRBD1. Germline lookup yields CDR1 DFQATT and CDR2 SNEGSKA (reference sequence). CDR3 length: 14 amino acids. V was pared by 2 bases and J by 4 bases, with 6 bases of the junction left unmatched. The CDR3: CSARPGTGIYEQYF. CDR3 coding DNA: TGCAGTGCTAGACCCGGGACAGGGATTTACGAGCAGTACTTC.

The chain recombines TRBV6-6 with TRBJ2-4, with 9 bases matching TRBD1. V dropped 10 bases and J dropped 13; count of bases not matched to a gene: 17. CDR1 is MNHNY and CDR2 is SVGAGI in the germline V gene (reference sequence). The CDR3 contains 14 residues. CDR3 amino acids: CATKTGQGGPMQYF. The DNA for the CDR3 is TGTGCCACCAAAACGGGACAGGGCGGACCAATGCAGTACTTC.

This clonotype was counted ten times or more. The chain joins TRBV27 to TRBJ2-5, with D unresolved. Between the trimmed V and J ends, which lost 4 bases and 2 bases, there was a span of 8 bases. This CDR3 is built from 13 residues. CDR1 is MNHEY and CDR2 is SMNVEV in the germline V gene (reference sequence). This CDR3 reads CASSWAGQETQYF. CDR3 coding DNA: TGTGCCAGCAGTTGGGCAGGACAAGAGACCCAGTACTTC.

This CDR3 reads CASSFSEDSGPQHF. For the CDR3, the DNA is TGTGCCAGCAGTTTTTCGGAGGATTCTGGGCCCCAGCATTTT. The chain employs TRBV12-3 or TRBV12-4 and TRBJ1-5, with unresolved D. Trimming took off 3 bases at V and 9 bases at J, with 15 bases between the two ends. The CDR3 runs 14 residues.

The chain joins TRBV6-5 to TRBJ1-6; D call uncertain. Trimming removed 6 bases at V and 7 bases at J, with 10 bases between. Germline V gene lookup returns CDR1 MNHEY and CDR2 SVGAGI. There are 13 residues in the CDR3. The CDR3 DNA follows: TGTGCCAGCAGGCCCGCCCTCAATTCACCCCTCCACTTT. Its translation: CASRPALNSPLHF.